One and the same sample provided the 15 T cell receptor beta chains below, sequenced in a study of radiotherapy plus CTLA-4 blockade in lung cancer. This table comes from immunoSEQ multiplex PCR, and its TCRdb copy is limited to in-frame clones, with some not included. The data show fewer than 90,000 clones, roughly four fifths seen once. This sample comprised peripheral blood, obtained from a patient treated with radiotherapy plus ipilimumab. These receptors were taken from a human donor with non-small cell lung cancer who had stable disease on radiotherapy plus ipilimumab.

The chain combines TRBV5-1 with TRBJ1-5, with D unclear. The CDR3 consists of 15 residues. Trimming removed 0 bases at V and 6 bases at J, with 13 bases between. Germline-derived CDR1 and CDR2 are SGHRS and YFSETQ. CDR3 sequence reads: CASSLDGRRGQPQHF. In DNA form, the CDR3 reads TGCGCCAGCAGCTTGGATGGGCGCAGAGGTCAGCCCCAGCATTTT.

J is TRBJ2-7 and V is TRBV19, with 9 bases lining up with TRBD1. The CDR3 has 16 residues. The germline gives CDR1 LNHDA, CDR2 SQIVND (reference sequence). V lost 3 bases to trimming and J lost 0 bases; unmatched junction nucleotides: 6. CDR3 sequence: CASSITGQGSSYEQYF. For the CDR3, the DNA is TGTGCCAGTAGTATTACGGGACAGGGAAGCTCCTACGAGCAGTACTTC.

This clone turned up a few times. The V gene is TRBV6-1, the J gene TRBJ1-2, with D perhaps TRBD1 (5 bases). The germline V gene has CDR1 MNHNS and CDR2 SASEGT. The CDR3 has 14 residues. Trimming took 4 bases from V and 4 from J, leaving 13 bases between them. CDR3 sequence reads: CASSVGEGSYGYTF. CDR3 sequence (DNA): TGTGCCAGCAGTGTCGGAGAGGGGAGCTATGGCTACACCTTC.

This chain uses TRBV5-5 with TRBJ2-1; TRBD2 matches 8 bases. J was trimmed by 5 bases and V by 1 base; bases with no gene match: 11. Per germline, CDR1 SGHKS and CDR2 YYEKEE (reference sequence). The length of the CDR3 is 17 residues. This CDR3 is CASSLIGSAGVDNEQFF. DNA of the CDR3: TGTGCCAGCAGCTTGATTGGGTCAGCGGGAGTGGACAATGAGCAGTTCTTC.

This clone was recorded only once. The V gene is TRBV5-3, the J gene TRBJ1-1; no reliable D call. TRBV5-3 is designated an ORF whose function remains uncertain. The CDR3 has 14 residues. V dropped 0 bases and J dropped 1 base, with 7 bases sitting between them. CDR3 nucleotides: TGTGCCAGAAGCTTGGTTAACGGGAACACTGAAGCTTTCTTT. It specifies CARSLVNGNTEAFF.

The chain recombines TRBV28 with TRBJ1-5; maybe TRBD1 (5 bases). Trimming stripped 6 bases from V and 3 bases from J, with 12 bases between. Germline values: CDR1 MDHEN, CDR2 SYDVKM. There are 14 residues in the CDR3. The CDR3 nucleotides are TGTGCCAGCAGAGCCAGGGTGGTCAATCAGCCCCAGCATTTT. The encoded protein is CASRARVVNQPQHF.

CDR3 in DNA: TGCGCCAGCAGCCAGTCCCAGTACGAGCAGTACTTC. It specifies CASSQSQYEQYF. The chain carries TRBV5-1 and TRBJ2-7; D unresolved. Germline loops: CDR1 SGHRS, CDR2 YFSETQ. This CDR3 contains 12 residues. V was cut by 4 bases and J by 4 bases, with 9 bases left in between.

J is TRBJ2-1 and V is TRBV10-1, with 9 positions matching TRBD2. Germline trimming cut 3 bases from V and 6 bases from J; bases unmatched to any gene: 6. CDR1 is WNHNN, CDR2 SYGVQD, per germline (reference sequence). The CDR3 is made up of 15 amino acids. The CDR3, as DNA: TGCGCCAGCAGTGATTTTAGCGGGGGCCTCAATGAGCAGTTCTTC. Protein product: CASSDFSGGLNEQFF.

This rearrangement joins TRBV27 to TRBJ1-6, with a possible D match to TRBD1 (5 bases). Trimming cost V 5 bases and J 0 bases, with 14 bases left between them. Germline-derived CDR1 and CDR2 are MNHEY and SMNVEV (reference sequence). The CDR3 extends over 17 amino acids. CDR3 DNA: TGTGCCAGCAGTCCCCGACAGTTGAGCTCCTATAATTCACCCCTCCACTTT. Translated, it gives CASSPRQLSSYNSPLHF.

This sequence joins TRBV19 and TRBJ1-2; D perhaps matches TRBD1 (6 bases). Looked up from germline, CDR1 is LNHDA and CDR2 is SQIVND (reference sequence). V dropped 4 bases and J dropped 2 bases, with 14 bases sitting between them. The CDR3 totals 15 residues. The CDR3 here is CASSSGQSPNYGYTF. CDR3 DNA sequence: TGTGCCAGTAGTAGCGGACAGTCGCCGAACTATGGCTACACCTTC.

CDR3 DNA: TGCAGCGTCGGGGACAGGGTTTGGTATGGCTACACCTTC. Protein sequence: CSVGDRVWYGYTF. This rearrangement joins TRBV29-1 to TRBJ1-2; 9 bases are shared with TRBD1. With V trimmed by 6 bases and J by 5 bases, 7 bases remained unmatched. This CDR3 has 13 amino acids. Germline CDR1 and CDR2: SQVTM and ANQGSEA.

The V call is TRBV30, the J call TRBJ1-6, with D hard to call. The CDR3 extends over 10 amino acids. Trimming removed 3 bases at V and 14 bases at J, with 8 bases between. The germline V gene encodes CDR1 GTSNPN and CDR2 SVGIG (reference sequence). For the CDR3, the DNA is TGTGCCTGGAGAACCAGCGCCCTCCACTTT. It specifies CAWRTSALHF.

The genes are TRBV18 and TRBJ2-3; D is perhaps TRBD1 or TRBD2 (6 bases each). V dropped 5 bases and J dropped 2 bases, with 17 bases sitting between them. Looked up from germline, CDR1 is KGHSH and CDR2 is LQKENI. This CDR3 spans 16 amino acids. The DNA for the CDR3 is TGTGCCAGCTCATCGAAGTCGGGGGCCGCCACAGATACGCAGTATTTT. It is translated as CASSSKSGAATDTQYF.

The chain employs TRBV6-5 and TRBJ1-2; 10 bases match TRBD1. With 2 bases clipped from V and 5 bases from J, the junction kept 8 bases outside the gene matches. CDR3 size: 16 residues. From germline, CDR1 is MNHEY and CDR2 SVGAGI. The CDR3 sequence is CASSYTRTGGSYGYTF. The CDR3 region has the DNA TGTGCCAGCAGTTACACACGGACAGGGGGTTCGTATGGCTACACCTTC.

CDR3 protein: CASSREGAGANVLTF. Here the CDR3 DNA reads TGCGCCAGCAGCCGCGAGGGGGCTGGGGCCAACGTCCTGACTTTC. The chain carries TRBV5-1 and TRBJ2-6, with D perhaps matching TRBD1 (6 bases). Per germline, CDR1 SGHRS and CDR2 YFSETQ. The CDR3 runs to 15 residues. With 4 bases removed from V and 2 bases from J, the gap between germline ends came to 10 bases. Together with reference TRBV5-1 and TRBJ2-6, the CDR3 gives the full variable domain: KAGVTQTPRYLIKTRGQQVTLSCSPISGHRSVSWYQQTPGQGLQFLFEYFSETQRNKGNFPGRFSGRQFSNSRSEMNVSTLELGDSALYLCASSREGAGANVLTFGAGSRLTVL.